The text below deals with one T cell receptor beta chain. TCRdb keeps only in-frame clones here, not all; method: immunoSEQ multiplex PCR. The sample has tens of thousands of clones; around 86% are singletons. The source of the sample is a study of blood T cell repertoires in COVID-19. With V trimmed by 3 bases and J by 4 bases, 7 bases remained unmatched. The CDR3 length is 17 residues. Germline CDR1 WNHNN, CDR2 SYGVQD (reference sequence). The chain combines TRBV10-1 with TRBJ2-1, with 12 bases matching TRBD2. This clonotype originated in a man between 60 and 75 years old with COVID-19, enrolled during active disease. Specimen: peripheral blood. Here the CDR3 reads CASSDRTSGTHYNEQFF. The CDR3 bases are TGCGCCAGCAGTGACCGGACTAGCGGGACCCATTACAATGAGCAGTTCTTC.